Below, one T cell receptor beta chain is given with its context. The antigen remains unidentified. The method was immunoSEQ multiplex PCR; TCRdb's version includes in-frame clones alone and lacks a portion of them. The table records more than 9,000 clones, around 67% of them present only once. The data were taken from a study of CD4+ T cells in melanoma. Unmatched junction bases numbered 6, after V lost 6 bases and J lost 11 bases. The V gene's germline CDR1 is MNHNS and CDR2 SASEGT. The CDR3 length is 11 residues. Study results and limitations: Neoantigen-specific CD4+ T cells in melanoma reportedly had diverse differentiation states. CD8+ T cell, macrophage and B cell function reportedly correlated with neoantigen-specific CD4+ T cells.

The sequence came from a human donor with melanoma. The sample taken for sequencing was cells from a culture (not recorded whether cultured in vitro). This chain joins TRBV6-1 and TRBJ1-2, with 7 nucleotides matching TRBD1. The CDR3 protein is CASRTGTDYTF. CDR3 nucleotide sequence: TGTGCCAGCAGAACCGGGACAGATTACACCTTC.